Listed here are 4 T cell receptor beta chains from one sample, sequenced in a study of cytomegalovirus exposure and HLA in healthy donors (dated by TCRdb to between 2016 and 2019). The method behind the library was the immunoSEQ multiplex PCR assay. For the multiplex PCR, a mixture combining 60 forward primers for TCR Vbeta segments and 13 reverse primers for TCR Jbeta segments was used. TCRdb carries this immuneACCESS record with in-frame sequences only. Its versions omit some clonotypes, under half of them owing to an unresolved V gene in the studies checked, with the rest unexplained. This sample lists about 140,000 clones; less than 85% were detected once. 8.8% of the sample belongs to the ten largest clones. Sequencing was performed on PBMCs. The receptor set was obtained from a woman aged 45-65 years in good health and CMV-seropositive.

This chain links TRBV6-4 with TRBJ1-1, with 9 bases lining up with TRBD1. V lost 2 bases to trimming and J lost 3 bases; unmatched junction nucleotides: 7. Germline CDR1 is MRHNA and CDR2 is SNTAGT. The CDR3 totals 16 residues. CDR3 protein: CASSDPGTGYHTEAFF. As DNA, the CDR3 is TGTGCCAGCAGTGACCCCGGGACAGGGTATCACACTGAAGCTTTCTTT.

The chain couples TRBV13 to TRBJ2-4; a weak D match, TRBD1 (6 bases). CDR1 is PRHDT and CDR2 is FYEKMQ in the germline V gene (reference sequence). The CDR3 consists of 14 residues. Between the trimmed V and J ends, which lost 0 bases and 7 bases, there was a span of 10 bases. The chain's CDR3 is CASSLGRQGNIQYF. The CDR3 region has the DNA TGTGCCAGCAGCTTAGGCCGGCAGGGGAACATTCAGTACTTC.

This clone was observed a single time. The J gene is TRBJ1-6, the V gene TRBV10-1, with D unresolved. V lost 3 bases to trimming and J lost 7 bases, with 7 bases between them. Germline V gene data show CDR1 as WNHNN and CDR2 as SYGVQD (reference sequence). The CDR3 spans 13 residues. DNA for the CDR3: TGCGCCAGCAGTGAACGGGAGAATTCACCCCTCCACTTT. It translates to CASSERENSPLHF.

The CDR3, as DNA: TGTGCCAGCAGTAGGGGACTAGCGGGGGGGGAGCAGTTCTTC. Amino acid sequence: CASSRGLAGGEQFF. The chain has TRBV6-5 and TRBJ2-1; 16 bases agree with TRBD2. This CDR3 is 14 amino acids long. The V gene's germline CDR1 is MNHEY and CDR2 SVGAGI. V trimming: 5 bases; J trimming: 10 bases; junction bases outside the gene matches: 2.